This T cell receptor beta chain comes out of a study of blood T cell repertoires in COVID-19. About the study: The United States, Italy and Spain were the sources of the acute and convalescent COVID-19 samples. PBMCs, B-cell-depleted T cells, or T cells provided the cDNA or gDNA that made up the material.

The CDR3 has 12 residues. Germline V CDR1 and CDR2: SGHTS, YDEGEE. V dropped 4 bases and J dropped 1 base, with 4 bases sitting between them. In the original processing: Reference gene primers were amplified, and this amplification served to estimate nucleated cell counts. The protocol was immunoSEQ multiplex PCR, while the TCRdb copy is restricted to in-frame clones and leaves out a portion. V, J and clone size are those of that table, while D and trimming were read from the DNA. The repertoire consists of a few hundred thousand clones, with roughly 87% occurring once and the leading ten covering 0.7%.

The rearrangement links TRBV5-8 to TRBJ2-3; D call uncertain. The receptor comes from a human donor in a cohort sampled during active COVID-19. The sequencing input was peripheral blood. The CDR3 DNA reads as TGTGCCAGCAGCCTTCGCACAGATACGCAGTATTTT. The encoded protein is CASSLRTDTQYF.